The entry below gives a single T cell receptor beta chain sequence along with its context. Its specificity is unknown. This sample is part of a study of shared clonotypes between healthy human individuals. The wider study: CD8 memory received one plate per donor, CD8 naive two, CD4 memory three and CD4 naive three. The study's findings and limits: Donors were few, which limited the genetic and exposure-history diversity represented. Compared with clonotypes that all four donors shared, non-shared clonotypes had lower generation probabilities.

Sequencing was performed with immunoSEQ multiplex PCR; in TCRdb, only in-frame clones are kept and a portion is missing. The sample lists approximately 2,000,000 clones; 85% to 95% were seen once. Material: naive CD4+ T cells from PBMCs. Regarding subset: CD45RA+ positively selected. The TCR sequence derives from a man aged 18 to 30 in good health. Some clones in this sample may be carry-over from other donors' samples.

The chain's CDR3 is CATSRDPRTGDSAFF. Written as DNA, the CDR3 is TGTGCCACCAGCAGAGATCCAAGGACAGGGGATTCAGCTTTCTTT. The chain carries TRBV15 and TRBJ1-1; 9 bases are a match to TRBD1. The CDR3 has 15 residues. Germline CDR1 reads LNHNV; CDR2 reads YYDKDF (reference sequence). J lost 10 bases, V lost 0 bases, and 9 bases had no gene match.